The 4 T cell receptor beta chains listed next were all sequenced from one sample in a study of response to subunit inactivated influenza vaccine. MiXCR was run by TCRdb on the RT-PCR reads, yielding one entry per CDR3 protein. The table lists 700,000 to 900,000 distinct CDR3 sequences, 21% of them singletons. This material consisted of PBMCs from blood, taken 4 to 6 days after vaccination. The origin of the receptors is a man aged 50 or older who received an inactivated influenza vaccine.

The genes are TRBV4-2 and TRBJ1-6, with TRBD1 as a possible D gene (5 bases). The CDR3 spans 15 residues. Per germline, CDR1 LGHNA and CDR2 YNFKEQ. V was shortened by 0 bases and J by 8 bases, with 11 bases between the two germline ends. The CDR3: CASSQELQGDSPLHF. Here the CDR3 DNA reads TGTGCCAGCAGCCAAGAACTTCAGGGTGATTCACCCCTCCACTTT.

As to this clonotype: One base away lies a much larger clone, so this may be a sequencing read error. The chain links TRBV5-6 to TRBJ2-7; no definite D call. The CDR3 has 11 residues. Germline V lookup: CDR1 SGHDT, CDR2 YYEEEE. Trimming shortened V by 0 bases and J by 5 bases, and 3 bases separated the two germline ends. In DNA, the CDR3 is TGTGCCAGCAGCTTGGCCCACGAGCAGTACTTC. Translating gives CASSLAHEQYF.

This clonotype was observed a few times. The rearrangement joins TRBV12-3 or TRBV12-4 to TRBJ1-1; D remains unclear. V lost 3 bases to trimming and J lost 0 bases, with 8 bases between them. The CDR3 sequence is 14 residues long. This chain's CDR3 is CASSLTVMNTEAFF. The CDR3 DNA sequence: TGTGCCAGCAGTTTGACGGTCATGAACACTGAAGCTTTCTTT.

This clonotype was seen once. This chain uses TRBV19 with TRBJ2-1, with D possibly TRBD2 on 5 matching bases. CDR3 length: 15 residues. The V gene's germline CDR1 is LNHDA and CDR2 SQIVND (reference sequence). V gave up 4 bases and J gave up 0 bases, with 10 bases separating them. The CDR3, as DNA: TGTGCCAGTAGTAAAAGCGGAGCCTCCTACAATGAGCAGTTCTTC. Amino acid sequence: CASSKSGASYNEQFF.